The 22 T cell receptor beta chains reported below all come from one sample, sequenced in a study of cytomegalovirus exposure and HLA in healthy donors. The PCR had 60 Vbeta and 13 Jbeta primers. Assay used: immunoSEQ multiplex PCR; TCRdb lists only in-frame clones, some missing. Of fewer than 250,000 clones in the sample, roughly 77% were seen once. Sample: PBMCs. Receptors were obtained from a male donor in good health and CMV-seropositive.

This clone came up a few times. This chain uses TRBV5-6 with TRBJ1-4; possibly TRBD1 for D (6 bases). Germline V gene data show CDR1 as SGHDT and CDR2 as YYEEEE. The ends were cut back, 6 bases at V and 7 bases at J, with 16 bases in the middle. The CDR3 consists of 14 residues. DNA of the CDR3: TGTGCCAGCATGCGGGGGGGGGCGACTGAAAAACTGTTTTTT. This sequence encodes CASMRGGATEKLFF. The full variable domain, its missing parts supplied by reference TRBV5-6 and TRBJ1-4, is DAGVTQSPTHLIKTRGQQVTLRCSPKSGHDTVSWYQQALGQGPQFIFQYYEEEERQRGNFPDRFSGHQFPNYSSELNVNALLLGDSALYLCASMRGGATEKLFFGSGTQLSVL.

The chain carries TRBV18 and TRBJ1-2; D gene uncertain. Germline V gene data show CDR1 as KGHSH and CDR2 as LQKENI. This CDR3 contains 13 residues. The V and J ends lost 6 bases and 1 base respectively, with 9 bases between them. This CDR3 reads CASSLDLNYGYTF. DNA for the CDR3: TGTGCCAGCTCGCTAGACCTTAACTATGGCTACACCTTC.

V is TRBV9 and J is TRBJ2-7; weak D call: TRBD1 (5 bases). V was pared by 4 bases and J by 5 bases, with 13 bases between. This CDR3 spans 13 amino acids. Germline V CDR1 and CDR2: SGDLS, YYNGEE. CDR3 sequence: CASSPQWGDEQYF. The CDR3 DNA reads TGTGCCAGCAGCCCCCAGTGGGGCGACGAGCAGTACTTC.

This chain uses TRBV11-2 with TRBJ1-4, with 8 positions matching TRBD1. V lost 1 base, J lost 3 bases, and 7 bases stayed unmatched. The CDR3 is 17 residues long. CDR1 and CDR2 (germline): SGHAT, FQNNGV. The CDR3 coding sequence is TGTGCCAGCAGCTTAGCCCGGACAGGGACACCTAATGAAAAACTGTTTTTT. Translated: CASSLARTGTPNEKLFF.

The chain carries TRBV5-1 and TRBJ2-3; 9 nucleotides align to TRBD2. The V gene end was trimmed by 4 bases and the J gene end by 2 bases; junction bases not matched to a gene: 14. This CDR3 spans 18 amino acids. CDR1 is SGHRS, CDR2 YFSETQ, per germline. CDR3 coding DNA: TGCGCCAGCAGCGCCGACAGCCTTAGCGGGAGACTCACAGATACGCAGTATTTT. This gives the protein CASSADSLSGRLTDTQYF.

This clone was found once. V is TRBV4-3 and J is TRBJ1-2; D uncertain. Germline values: CDR1 LGHNA, CDR2 YSLEER. The CDR3 loop spans 16 amino acids. Trimming left V 0 bases short and J 4 bases short, with 15 bases between. The CDR3 DNA reads as TGCGCCAGCAGCCAAGATAGGGCAGAGGGTGGCTATGGCTACACCTTC. Its translation is CASSQDRAEGGYGYTF.

V gene TRBV7-3 combines with J gene TRBJ2-5; D gene unclear. Germline assignment: CDR1 SGHTA and CDR2 FQGTGA. Trimming pared 5 bases from V and 1 base from J, leaving 11 bases between. This CDR3 spans 14 amino acids. This chain's CDR3 is CASSPIPGQETQYF. CDR3 DNA: TGTGCCAGCAGCCCGATTCCCGGCCAAGAGACCCAGTACTTC.

This chain connects TRBV4-3 to TRBJ1-1; 10 positions agree with TRBD1. V lost 0 bases and J lost 7; bases outside the gene matches: 2. CDR1 LGHNA and CDR2 YSLEER come from the germline V gene. The CDR3 is 14 residues long. The CDR3 DNA follows: TGCGCCAGCAGCCAAGATAGGGACAGGGGTGAAGCTTTCTTT. It codes for CASSQDRDRGEAFF.

The chain is built from TRBV5-5 and TRBJ1-5, with a weak D call TRBD1 (5 bases). The CDR3 runs to 13 residues. Germline V lookup: CDR1 SGHKS, CDR2 YYEKEE (reference sequence). V lost 2 bases and J 8 bases, leaving 11 bases between the germline ends. CDR3 loop: CASSFGGLKPQHF. CDR3 nucleotides: TGTGCCAGCAGCTTCGGGGGTTTGAAGCCCCAGCATTTT.

V is TRBV21-1 and J is TRBJ1-2; TRBD1, the table's D call, lacks a check against the DNA. TRBV21-1 is a pseudogene locus. This CDR3 has 14 residues. For the CDR3, the DNA is TGTGCCAGCAGCCAAGGGACATCCTACTATGGCTACACCTTC. Translation gives CASSQGTSYYGYTF.

The rearrangement links TRBV9 to TRBJ2-1, with D maybe TRBD2 (5 bases). Germline CDR1 reads SGDLS; CDR2 reads YYNGEE. V dropped 0 bases and J dropped 1 base, with 20 bases sitting between them. This CDR3 has 19 amino acids. The CDR3 nucleotides are TGTGCCAGCAGCGTAGCTAACAGTCCTAGCCTAGAGTCCTACAATGAGCAGTTCTTC. As protein: CASSVANSPSLESYNEQFF.

This clone was counted once. The V and J genes are TRBV6-1 and TRBJ2-7, with 7 bases aligning to TRBD2. There are 17 residues in the CDR3. CDR1 is MNHNS and CDR2 is SASEGT in the germline V gene. Trimming cost V 3 bases and J 7 bases; bases outside gene matches: 18. The CDR3 reads CASSDERGLAAWQEQYF. CDR3 nucleotides: TGTGCCAGCAGTGACGAGCGGGGCCTAGCGGCTTGGCAGGAGCAGTACTTC.

This chain links TRBV19 with TRBJ2-2; 15 positions agree with TRBD2. J lost 4 bases, V lost 6 bases, and 3 bases had no gene match. Germline loops: CDR1 LNHDA, CDR2 SQIVND (reference sequence). The CDR3 spans 16 residues. For the CDR3, the DNA is TGTGCCAGTAGGAGGGGACTAGCGGGAGGCACCGGGGAGCTGTTTTTT. As protein: CASRRGLAGGTGELFF.

The chain has TRBV5-5 and TRBJ2-3, with D perhaps TRBD1 (5 bases). The germline V gene has CDR1 SGHKS and CDR2 YYEKEE (reference sequence). The CDR3 has 15 amino acids. With 2 bases removed from V and 1 base from J, the gap between germline ends came to 11 bases. CDR3 loop: CASSFPRVGTDTQYF. DNA for the CDR3: TGTGCCAGCAGCTTCCCCAGGGTGGGCACAGATACGCAGTATTTT. Combining the CDR3 with reference TRBV5-5 and TRBJ2-3 gives the whole variable domain DAGVTQSPTHLIKTRGQQVTLRCSPISGHKSVSWYQQVLGQGPQFIFQYYEKEERGRGNFPDRFSARQFPNYSSELNVNALLLGDSALYLCASSFPRVGTDTQYFGPGTRLTVL.

V and J are TRBV18 and TRBJ2-5; tentative D call: TRBD1 (6 bases). Germline V gene lookup returns CDR1 KGHSH and CDR2 LQKENI. The CDR3 length is 14 residues. The V end lost 6 bases, the J end lost 2 bases, and 13 bases lay between the germline ends. The CDR3 DNA reads as TGTGCCAGCTCCCCCGGGACACAACAAGAGACCCAGTACTTC. Amino acids: CASSPGTQQETQYF.

The rearrangement joins TRBV28 to TRBJ2-5; D is undetermined. Per the germline V gene, CDR1 is MDHEN and CDR2 is SYDVKM. The ends were cut back, 5 bases at V and 2 bases at J, with 12 bases in the middle. The CDR3 runs to 14 residues. The CDR3 DNA follows: TGTGCCAGCAGTCCCCCAGGAACTCAAGAGACCCAGTACTTC. Amino acids: CASSPPGTQETQYF.

This clone was detected once. V gene TRBV9 combines with J gene TRBJ2-2; TRBD1 matches 9 bases. The J segment lost 7 bases and the V segment lost 3 bases, leaving 4 bases of the junction unmatched. The CDR3 is 14 residues long. Looked up from germline, CDR1 is SGDLS and CDR2 is YYNGEE. The DNA of the CDR3 is TGTGCCAGCAGCGGACAGGGGGTGATCGGGGAGCTGTTTTTT. It translates to CASSGQGVIGELFF.

Written as DNA, the CDR3 is TGTGCCAGCAGGGGGACTAGCGGGAGTCAGGCAGATACGCAGTATTTT. This sequence encodes CASRGTSGSQADTQYF. The chain links TRBV5-4 to TRBJ2-3; 14 bases align to TRBD2. Germline CDR1 is SGHNT and CDR2 is YYREEE (reference sequence). Trimming removed 5 bases from V and 4 bases from J; junction bases left unmatched: 6. The CDR3 loop spans 16 amino acids.

The chain carries TRBV7-6 and TRBJ1-5, with D possibly matching TRBD1 (5 bases). The CDR3 has 13 residues. CDR1 is SGHVS and CDR2 is FNYEAQ in the germline V gene. V was cut by 2 bases and J by 7 bases, with 9 bases left in between. CDR3 bases: TGTGCCAGCAGCTTACTAAGGGGCCAGCCCCAGCATTTT. Its translation: CASSLLRGQPQHF.

The chain is built from TRBV5-1 and TRBJ2-7, with D uncertain. The CDR3 has 15 residues. Germline V CDR1 and CDR2: SGHRS, YFSETQ. The germline V and J ends were trimmed by 0 bases and 1 base, with 11 bases remaining between them. The CDR3 region has the DNA TGCGCCAGCAGCTTGGAGAACCCCAGATCCTACGAGCAGTACTTC. It yields the protein CASSLENPRSYEQYF. The full variable domain, with the rest looked up from reference TRBV5-1 and TRBJ2-7, is KAGVTQTPRYLIKTRGQQVTLSCSPISGHRSVSWYQQTPGQGLQFLFEYFSETQRNKGNFPGRFSGRQFSNSRSEMNVSTLELGDSALYLCASSLENPRSYEQYFGPGTRLTVT.

This chain connects TRBV7-2 to TRBJ2-1, with D perhaps TRBD1 (5 bases). The germline V and J ends were trimmed by 7 bases and 10 bases, with 14 bases remaining between them. The CDR3 is 12 amino acids. The germline CDR1 and CDR2 sequences are SGHTA and FQGNSA. The CDR3 here is CASTSLAGEQFF. In nucleotides, the CDR3 is TGTGCCAGCACCTCTTTGGCAGGGGAGCAGTTCTTC.

The chain carries TRBV7-3 and TRBJ2-1, with 7 bases aligning to TRBD1. The CDR3 is made up of 13 amino acids. Per germline, CDR1 SGHTA and CDR2 FQGTGA. Trimming at V came to 5 bases and at J to 11 bases, leaving 9 bases not matched to a gene. The CDR3, as DNA: TGTGCCAGCAGCCTCGCTACGACAGGGAAGCAGTTCTTC. Protein: CASSLATTGKQFF. Looking up the rest from reference TRBV7-3 and TRBJ2-1 gives the full variable domain: GAGVSQTPSNKVTEKGKYVELRCDPISGHTALYWYRQSLGQGPEFLIYFQGTGAADDSGLPNDRFFAVRPEGSVSTLKIQRTERGDSAVYLCASSLATTGKQFFGPGTRLTVL.